One sample yielded the 10 T cell receptor beta chains listed below, sequenced in a study of T cell responses to AZD1222 COVID-19 vaccine. Sequenced by immunoSEQ multiplex PCR; TCRdb stores in-frame clones only, minus some. The sample carries about 140,000 clones, more than 85% recorded once. The source material was peripheral blood, sampled on day 0 of AZD1222 vaccination. These TCRs come from an adult in good health.

This rearrangement joins TRBV20-1 to TRBJ2-2, with D perhaps matching TRBD1 (6 bases). The CDR3 has 12 amino acids. V lost 3 bases to trimming and J lost 6 bases, with 8 bases between them. In germline, CDR1 is DFQATT, CDR2 SNEGSKA (reference sequence). The CDR3 sequence: CSASPGAGELFF. The CDR3 DNA reads TGCAGTGCTAGTCCAGGGGCCGGGGAGCTGTTTTTT.

This clone showed up just once. The chain recombines TRBV23-1 with TRBJ1-1; D gene unclear. TRBV23-1 is assigned to the ORF class and has an uncertain function. The length of the CDR3 is 15 residues. The V end lost 2 bases, the J end lost 2 bases, and 12 bases lay between the germline ends. The CDR3 protein is CASSQDKPDNTEAFF. CDR3 nucleotides: TGCGCCAGCAGTCAAGATAAACCAGACAACACTGAAGCTTTCTTT.

This clone came up once. This chain connects TRBV7-2 to TRBJ2-7, with TRBD2 matching over 7 bases. Germline V CDR1 and CDR2: SGHTA, FQGNSA. The CDR3 totals 16 residues. V was clipped by 1 base and J by 3 bases; unmatched bases: 9. CDR3 loop: CASSLEEQRGLYEQYF. CDR3 DNA: TGTGCCAGCAGCTTAGAGGAGCAGCGGGGACTCTACGAGCAGTACTTC.

V gene TRBV7-9 combines with J gene TRBJ2-7, with D unclear. Trimming cost V 5 bases and J 6 bases, with 20 bases left between them. CDR3 size: 15 residues. Germline-derived CDR1 and CDR2 are SEHNR and FQNEAQ (reference sequence). The CDR3 here is CASSRAPLGRSEQYF. The CDR3 DNA reads as TGTGCCAGCAGCCGGGCCCCGCTAGGCCGCTCCGAGCAGTACTTC.

The chain is built from TRBV19 and TRBJ2-1, with 8 nucleotides matching TRBD2. V dropped 6 bases and J dropped 7; count of bases not matched to a gene: 11. Germline V CDR1 and CDR2: LNHDA, SQIVND (reference sequence). This CDR3 region has 15 residues. CDR3 in amino acids: CASSERLAPGNEQFF. CDR3 sequence (DNA): TGTGCCAGTAGCGAGAGACTAGCGCCAGGGAATGAGCAGTTCTTC.

The chain recombines TRBV5-4 with TRBJ2-7, with D possibly being TRBD1 (6 bases). The CDR3 extends over 15 amino acids. Germline V gene lookup returns CDR1 SGHNT and CDR2 YYREEE (reference sequence). The V and J ends lost 0 bases and 4 bases respectively, with 14 bases between them. The DNA for the CDR3 is TGTGCCAGCAGCTTGGAGGGCCAGGGGATGTACGAGCAGTACTTC. Amino acids: CASSLEGQGMYEQYF.

V is TRBV5-1 and J is TRBJ2-1; perhaps TRBD2 as D (6 bases). The CDR3 loop spans 13 amino acids. Germline V lookup: CDR1 SGHRS, CDR2 YFSETQ. With 4 bases removed from V and 8 bases from J, the gap between germline ends came to 13 bases. CDR3 nucleotides: TGCGCCAGCAGCGCGGTTCTAGCGCATGAGCAGTTCTTC. This encodes CASSAVLAHEQFF. Full variable domain (missing parts from reference TRBV5-1 and TRBJ2-1): KAGVTQTPRYLIKTRGQQVTLSCSPISGHRSVSWYQQTPGQGLQFLFEYFSETQRNKGNFPGRFSGRQFSNSRSEMNVSTLELGDSALYLCASSAVLAHEQFFGPGTRLTVL.

The chain uses TRBV29-1 and TRBJ1-2; 9 bases match TRBD1. The CDR3 contains 14 residues. Trimming at V came to 3 bases and at J to 4 bases, leaving 6 bases not matched to a gene. Germline V gives CDR1 SQVTM, CDR2 ANQGSEA. The DNA for the CDR3 is TGCAGCGTTGACGGGACAGGGATCGGCTATGGCTACACCTTC. Amino acid sequence: CSVDGTGIGYGYTF. The full variable domain, in which reference TRBV29-1 and TRBJ1-2 provide the parts outside the CDR3, is SAVISQKPSRDICQRGTSLTIQCQVDSQVTMMFWYRQQPGQSLTLIATANQGSEATYESGFVIDKFPISRPNLTFSTLTVSNMSPEDSSIYLCSVDGTGIGYGYTFGSGTRLTVV.

This chain connects TRBV4-3 to TRBJ2-1, with TRBD2 as a possible D gene (5 bases). This CDR3 is 13 amino acids long. Trimming removed 0 bases at V and 10 bases at J, with 10 bases between. The germline V gene encodes CDR1 LGHNA and CDR2 YSLEER. The DNA of the CDR3 is TGCGCCAGCAGCCAAGATCAGCGGCAGGAGCAGTTCTTC. Translated: CASSQDQRQEQFF.

The chain employs TRBV3-1 (or the pseudogene TRBV3-2) and TRBJ1-2; possibly TRBD1 for D (6 bases). The CDR3 is 14 residues long. Trimming pared 4 bases from V and 6 bases from J, leaving 15 bases between. The germline V gene encodes CDR1 LGHDT and CDR2 YNNKEL (reference sequence). CDR3 region: CASSPELAGDGYTF. The CDR3 region has the DNA TGTGCCAGCAGCCCCGAACTAGCAGGGGATGGCTACACCTTC.